A single sample gave rise to the 28 T cell receptor beta chains below, sequenced in a study of T cell responses to AZD1222 COVID-19 vaccine (dated by TCRdb to the early 2020s). The library came from the immunoSEQ multiplex PCR assay. TCRdb took this table from immuneACCESS and kept in-frame rearrangements with V and J called. Such tables lack part of the clones; where checked against another copy, unresolved V genes explain under half of the gap, and the rest is unexplained. Recorded for this sample are about 120,000 clones; over 75% of them occurred a single time. Of the sample, over 3% is held by the ten largest clones. The time point label, read with the paper, signifies: baseline before first vaccination. The sequences come from peripheral blood, collected on day 0 of AZD1222 vaccination. These TCRs come from an adult in good health.

The J gene is TRBJ1-3, the V gene TRBV20-1; unclear D gene. In germline, CDR1 is DFQATT, CDR2 SNEGSKA (reference sequence). There are 11 residues in the CDR3. Trimming cost V 6 bases and J 4 bases, with 7 bases left between them. CDR3: CSAAGGNTIYF. Here the CDR3 DNA reads TGCAGTGCGGCTGGGGGAAACACCATATATTTT.

The chain recombines TRBV18 with TRBJ1-2, with a weak D call TRBD1 (5 bases). Germline V gives CDR1 KGHSH, CDR2 LQKENI. Trimming removed 1 base from V and 8 bases from J, with 17 bases in between. The CDR3 loop spans 15 amino acids. The CDR3, as DNA: TGTGCCAGCTCACCACTTGAAGAGGGAGGGGACGGCTACACCTTC. It yields the protein CASSPLEEGGDGYTF. The whole variable domain, remainder taken from reference TRBV18 and TRBJ1-2, is NAGVMQNPRHLVRRRGQEARLRCSPMKGHSHVYWYRQLPEEGLKFMVYLQKENIIDESGMPKERFSAEFPKEGPSILRIQQVVRGDSAAYFCASSPLEEGGDGYTFGSGTRLTVV.

Here the CDR3 DNA reads TGCGCCAGCAGCCATGGACAGGGGGCGATAAGCGGCTACACCTTC. Translated, it gives CASSHGQGAISGYTF. The chain is built from TRBV4-1 and TRBJ1-2; 11 bases line up with TRBD1. V lost 3 bases to trimming and J lost 8 bases; unmatched junction nucleotides: 8. Germline values: CDR1 MGHRA, CDR2 YSYEKL. The length of the CDR3 is 15 residues.

This chain uses TRBV7-6 with TRBJ2-5, with 11 positions matching TRBD1. This CDR3 comprises 15 residues. CDR1 and CDR2 from the germline V gene are SGHVS and FNYEAQ. V lost 3 bases, J lost 4 bases, and 4 bases stayed unmatched. CDR3 in amino acids: CASSFGTGGSETQYF. CDR3 nucleotide sequence: TGTGCCAGCAGCTTCGGGACAGGGGGGTCAGAGACCCAGTACTTC.

This rearrangement joins TRBV6-5 to TRBJ2-7, with 8 bases matching TRBD1. The CDR3 loop spans 15 amino acids. The germline V gene has CDR1 MNHEY and CDR2 SVGAGI. V trimming: 6 bases; J trimming: 1 base; junction bases outside the gene matches: 8. The CDR3 is CASSSGQGKSYEQYF. The CDR3 nucleotides read TGTGCCAGCAGCAGTGGACAGGGTAAATCCTACGAGCAGTACTTC.

The DNA of the CDR3 is TGTGCCAGTAGTATCGTCAGGGGGCGGGGTGGGGATTTTAGGTCGACTGAAGCTTTCTTT. Translated: CASSIVRGRGGDFRSTEAFF. V and J are TRBV19 and TRBJ1-1, with TRBD1 matching over 8 bases. Germline-derived CDR1 and CDR2 are LNHDA and SQIVND (reference sequence). J gave up 5 bases and V 3 bases, and 23 bases lay outside the gene matches. The CDR3 has 20 amino acids.

This clone was seen at least ten times. The V gene is TRBV5-5, the J gene TRBJ2-3; TRBD1 is a possible D gene (5 bases). Trimming took 4 bases from V and 3 from J, leaving 12 bases between them. Germline values: CDR1 SGHKS, CDR2 YYEKEE (reference sequence). This CDR3 spans 14 amino acids. CDR3 coding DNA: TGTGCCAGCAGCGCCCGACAGAGGACAGATACGCAGTATTTT. It codes for CASSARQRTDTQYF.

This rearrangement joins TRBV19 to TRBJ1-1; D call uncertain. The germline V gene has CDR1 LNHDA and CDR2 SQIVND (reference sequence). V lost 5 bases, J lost 1 base, and 11 bases lay in between. The CDR3 is 14 amino acids. The CDR3 DNA is TGTGCCAGTAGTCCCACGACCTGGAACACTGAAGCTTTCTTT. Encoded protein: CASSPTTWNTEAFF.

CDR3 DNA sequence: TGTGCCAGCAGCCCCGTGGGCACTGAAGCTTTCTTT. Translated: CASSPVGTEAFF. The rearrangement joins TRBV7-9 to TRBJ1-1; D is unclear. This CDR3 has 12 residues. The V end was cut by 5 bases, the J end by 4 bases, with 8 bases between. Germline-derived CDR1 and CDR2 are SEHNR and FQNEAQ (reference sequence).

J is TRBJ1-1 and V is TRBV4-3; D unresolved. The germline gives CDR1 LGHNA, CDR2 YSLEER. The CDR3 has 17 residues. V was clipped by 0 bases and J by 4 bases, with 18 bases between them. The CDR3 region has the DNA TGCGCCAGCAGCCAAGACGCCCTGCTTGGGTTCTCCACTGAAGCTTTCTTT. Encoded protein: CASSQDALLGFSTEAFF.

The chain is built from TRBV29-1 and TRBJ2-2, with D uncertain. Germline assignment: CDR1 SQVTM and CDR2 ANQGSEA. Trimming left V 4 bases short and J 1 base short, with 1 base between. This CDR3 spans 11 amino acids. The CDR3 is CSVGNTGELFF. The CDR3 region has the DNA TGCAGCGTTGGGAACACCGGGGAGCTGTTTTTT.

This chain uses TRBV5-6 with TRBJ2-7; no clear D. V was clipped by 4 bases and J by 4 bases, with 9 bases between them. The CDR3 totals 12 residues. CDR1 and CDR2 from the germline V gene are SGHDT and YYEEEE. The CDR3 coding sequence is TGTGCCAGCAGCCTACAACATTACGAGCAGTACTTC. It specifies CASSLQHYEQYF.

The CDR3 nucleotides read TGTGCCAGCAGTGACTGGGGGAATGAGCAGTTCTTC. Translation: CASSDWGNEQFF. The chain couples TRBV6-4 to TRBJ2-1; D possibly matches TRBD1 or TRBD2 (5 bases each). This CDR3 is built from 12 residues. Deletions cut 1 base from V and 7 bases from J, with 5 bases between. Looked up from germline, CDR1 is MRHNA and CDR2 is SNTAGT.

The gene calls are TRBV9 and TRBJ1-1; 7 bases align to TRBD1. Germline CDR1 SGDLS, CDR2 YYNGEE. The V segment lost 4 bases and the J segment 7 bases; nucleotides outside the gene matches: 10. The CDR3 is 14 residues long. Here the CDR3 reads CASSLRDSPVEAFF. For the CDR3, the DNA is TGTGCCAGCAGCCTCAGGGACAGCCCAGTTGAAGCTTTCTTT. The whole variable domain, filled in from reference TRBV9 and TRBJ1-1, reads DSGVTQTPKHLITATGQRVTLRCSPRSGDLSVYWYQQSLDQGLQFLIQYYNGEERAKGNILERFSAQQFPDLHSELNLSSLELGDSALYFCASSLRDSPVEAFFGQGTRLTVV.

The chain combines TRBV9 with TRBJ2-2; D is uncertain. Trimming pared 4 bases from V and 7 bases from J, leaving 11 bases between. Germline loops: CDR1 SGDLS, CDR2 YYNGEE. The CDR3 consists of 13 residues. The CDR3 DNA is TGTGCCAGCAGCTACACTCGTGGCGGGGAGCTGTTTTTT. This codes for CASSYTRGGELFF.

V and J are TRBV18 and TRBJ2-7; D call uncertain. CDR3 length equals 13 residues. Per germline, CDR1 KGHSH and CDR2 LQKENI. V was cut by 2 bases and J by 3 bases, with 8 bases left in between. CDR3 loop: CASSPTGLYEQYF. CDR3 coding DNA: TGTGCCAGCTCACCAACCGGGCTCTACGAGCAGTACTTC.

V gene TRBV6-5 combines with J gene TRBJ2-1, with D tentatively TRBD2 (7 bases). The germline gives CDR1 MNHEY, CDR2 SVGAGI. Between the trimmed V and J ends, which lost 0 bases and 8 bases, there was a span of 14 bases. The CDR3 is made up of 15 amino acids. The CDR3 loop is CASSYSSGGGDEQFF. Written as DNA, the CDR3 is TGTGCCAGCAGTTACTCTAGCGGCGGGGGCGATGAGCAGTTCTTC.

This clone was counted a few times. This rearrangement joins TRBV7-2 to TRBJ1-1; no clear D. CDR3 length: 13 amino acids. V gave up 2 bases and J gave up 5 bases, with 9 bases separating them. The germline gives CDR1 SGHTA, CDR2 FQGNSA. CDR3 residues: CASSLLGWTEAFF. Here the CDR3 DNA reads TGTGCCAGCAGCTTACTGGGTTGGACTGAAGCTTTCTTT.

This chain links TRBV19 with TRBJ1-6; D might be TRBD1 (5 bases). Trimming removed 3 bases from V and 7 bases from J, with 16 bases in between. The germline CDR1 and CDR2 sequences are LNHDA and SQIVND (reference sequence). This CDR3 spans 16 amino acids. This CDR3 is CASSMGGGPRNSPLHF. The DNA of the CDR3 is TGTGCCAGTAGTATGGGGGGGGGACCGAGGAATTCACCCCTCCACTTT. Supplemented by reference TRBV19 and TRBJ1-6, the full variable domain reads DGGITQSPKYLFRKEGQNVTLSCEQNLNHDAMYWYRQDPGQGLRLIYYSQIVNDFQKGDIAEGYSVSREKKESFPLTVTSAQKNPTAFYLCASSMGGGPRNSPLHFGNGTRLTVT.

The chain recombines TRBV23-1 with TRBJ1-4, with 9 bases aligning to TRBD1. TRBV23-1 is identified as an open reading frame with a role that is uncertain. J lost 8 bases, V lost 7 bases, and 14 bases had no gene match. There are 16 residues in the CDR3. The CDR3 is CASNHRDRAGCEKLFF. The CDR3 nucleotides read TGCGCCAGCAACCACCGGGACAGGGCGGGTTGCGAAAAACTGTTTTTT.

This chain uses TRBV7-2 with TRBJ1-2, with D hard to call. The germline CDR1 and CDR2 sequences are SGHTA and FQGNSA. Trimming removed 5 bases at V and 4 bases at J, with 14 bases between. The CDR3 is 14 amino acids. The CDR3 region is CASSPMAVGYGYTF. CDR3 coding DNA: TGTGCCAGCAGCCCGATGGCAGTCGGCTATGGCTACACCTTC. Combining the CDR3 with reference TRBV7-2 and TRBJ1-2 gives the whole variable domain GAGVSQSPSNKVTEKGKDVELRCDPISGHTALYWYRQSLGQGLEFLIYFQGNSAPDKSGLPSDRFSAERTGGSVSTLTIQRTQQEDSAVYLCASSPMAVGYGYTFGSGTRLTVV.

This chain joins TRBV15 and TRBJ2-1, with TRBD1 identical over 9 bases. The CDR3 runs to 16 residues. Germline V gene data show CDR1 as LNHNV and CDR2 as YYDKDF (reference sequence). With V trimmed by 2 bases and J by 6 bases, 8 bases remained unmatched. CDR3 DNA: TGTGCCACCAGCAGAAGTAACAGGGGGCTCTTCAATGAGCAGTTCTTC. Translated, it gives CATSRSNRGLFNEQFF.

This clone was detected only once. The rearrangement joins TRBV19 to TRBJ2-7, with D maybe TRBD1 (5 bases). The germline gives CDR1 LNHDA, CDR2 SQIVND (reference sequence). Trimming removed 3 bases at V and 6 bases at J, with 15 bases between. This CDR3 is 14 amino acids long. CDR3 in amino acids: CASSISQGSFEQYF. The CDR3 DNA is TGTGCCAGTAGTATTAGTCAGGGCTCGTTCGAGCAGTACTTC.

The rearrangement joins TRBV19 to TRBJ2-7; D is tentatively TRBD1 or TRBD2 (5 bases each). The CDR3 extends over 14 amino acids. Trimming removed 5 bases from V and 3 bases from J, with 14 bases in between. Germline CDR1 LNHDA, CDR2 SQIVND (reference sequence). CDR3 sequence reads: CASSDQGRGYEQYF. The CDR3 nucleotides are TGTGCCAGTAGTGACCAGGGACGGGGCTACGAGCAGTACTTC. The variable domain in full, completed from reference TRBV19 and TRBJ2-7, reads DGGITQSPKYLFRKEGQNVTLSCEQNLNHDAMYWYRQDPGQGLRLIYYSQIVNDFQKGDIAEGYSVSREKKESFPLTVTSAQKNPTAFYLCASSDQGRGYEQYFGPGTRLTVT.

CDR3 amino acids: CAVDRASSGANVLTF. CDR3 nucleotides: TGTGCCGTAGACAGGGCGAGCTCTGGGGCCAACGTCCTGACTTTC. This chain uses TRBV28 with TRBJ2-6, with TRBD1 matching over 7 bases. This CDR3 is built from 15 residues. The ends lost 11 bases at V and 0 bases at J; junction bases unmatched: 7. Germline assignment: CDR1 MDHEN and CDR2 SYDVKM.

The rearrangement joins TRBV6-5 to TRBJ1-4; D is unclear. This CDR3 has 13 residues. V was pared by 6 bases and J by 8 bases, with 13 bases between. Per germline, CDR1 MNHEY and CDR2 SVGAGI. The CDR3 reads CASRAEVSEKLFF. In nucleotides, the CDR3 is TGTGCCAGCAGGGCCGAAGTTTCAGAAAAACTGTTTTTT.

This CDR3 is CASSSPGLLYNEQFF. CDR3 bases: TGTGCCAGCAGCTCGCCGGGACTACTGTACAATGAGCAGTTCTTC. V is TRBV6-2 or TRBV6-3 and J is TRBJ2-1; 7 bases match TRBD2. Per germline, CDR1 MNHEY and CDR2 SVGEGT. This CDR3 has 15 residues. The V and J ends lost 6 bases and 4 bases, in that order; junction bases with no gene match: 9.

This clone was seen more than once but under ten times. The chain carries TRBV19 and TRBJ2-2, with a weak D call TRBD2 (6 bases). The V gene lost 1 base and the J gene lost 6 bases, with 9 bases spanning the gap. Germline V CDR1 and CDR2: LNHDA, SQIVND (reference sequence). The CDR3 has 14 residues. CDR3 nucleotide sequence: TGTGCCAGTAGTATAGTGGAGGGCCCCGGGGAGCTGTTTTTT. Translated, it gives CASSIVEGPGELFF.